This T cell receptor (beta chain) was obtained from a study of response to subunit inactivated influenza vaccine. Broader study findings: Few new T cells, the authors suggested, are recruited by each seasonal influenza vaccination.

This clonotype was recorded at least ten times. Antigen specificity is unknown. TCRdb reprocessed the RT-PCR reads via MiXCR and lists one record per CDR3 protein. The table records some 480,000 distinct CDR3 sequences, approximately 10% of them present only once. This CDR3 is 18 amino acids long. Germline lookup yields CDR1 SGHTA and CDR2 FQGTGA. The ends lost 1 base at V and 0 bases at J; junction bases unmatched: 5. The receptor's source is a man aged 45 to 65 who received an inactivated influenza vaccine. The sequencing used PBMCs from blood, collected roughly 46 days after vaccination. The chain uses TRBV7-3 and TRBJ2-1; TRBD2 aligns across 11 bases. The CDR3 nucleotides are TGTGCCAGCAGCTTAATTTCTAGCGGGAGGACCTCCTACAATGAGCAGTTCTTC. Its protein product is CASSLISSGRTSYNEQFF.